The clone carrying this T cell receptor (beta chain) ranks as medium-sized. Antigen: not known. This entry belongs to a study of spatial heterogeneity in lung cancer. General study findings and limits: Expanded alpha and beta TCR counts within tumors tracked tumor mutation counts.

Time point defined: sample taken at primary tumor resection. The V end was cut by 3 bases, the J end by 4 bases, with 10 bases between. The CDR3 is made up of 13 amino acids. CDR1 and CDR2 (germline): SGHDT, YYEEEE. Each CDR3 protein is one row after TCRdb ran MiXCR on the 5' RACE reads. The sample carries around 7,900 distinct CDR3 sequences, roughly 7% recorded once. Here the sequenced sample was lung tumor tissue, taken at surgery. The V gene is TRBV5-6, the J gene TRBJ1-2; D is possibly TRBD1 (6 bases). This receptor was taken from a male donor with early-stage non-small cell lung cancer. The CDR3 loop reads CASSYRDPYGYTF. For the CDR3, the DNA is TGTGCCAGCAGCTACAGGGATCCCTATGGCTACACCTTC.